This T cell receptor (beta chain) was profiled in a study of T cell responses to AZD1222 COVID-19 vaccine. The CDR3 is 14 amino acids. The germline V and J ends were trimmed by 0 bases and 6 bases, with 12 bases remaining between them. Germline CDR1 SGHDN, CDR2 FVKESK. Whole-study findings and limits: Among spike-specific TCRs, nearly half reportedly target unmutated variant regions. Sampled repertoires all dated from after the peak T cell response.

The protocol was immunoSEQ multiplex PCR, while the TCRdb copy is restricted to in-frame clones and leaves out a portion. The sample includes 120,000 to 150,000 clones, about 91% of them seen just once. On this clone itself: The antigen is undetermined.

The source was peripheral blood, collected on day 0 of AZD1222 vaccination. The origin of this receptor is an adult in good health. The genes are TRBV14 and TRBJ2-7, with a possible D match to TRBD2 (6 bases). DNA for the CDR3: TGTGCCAGCAGCCAAGAGGCGGGGTTGGGCGAGCAGTACTTC. Translated, it gives CASSQEAGLGEQYF. The whole variable domain, remainder taken from reference TRBV14 and TRBJ2-7, is EAGVTQFPSHSVIEKGQTVTLRCDPISGHDNLYWYRRVMGKEIKFLLHFVKESKQDESGMPNNRFLAERTGGTYSTLKVQPAELEDSGVYFCASSQEAGLGEQYFGPGTRLTVT.